A selection of T cell receptor beta chains follows, all from one sample in a study of cytomegalovirus exposure and HLA in healthy donors. Here immunoSEQ multiplex PCR was the method, and the copy in TCRdb shows in-frame clones only, minus some. The sample comprises fewer than 120,000 clones, roughly 80% of which are singletons, and 6.2% rests with the top ten. The sample comprised PBMCs. These receptors were collected from a man aged 25-45 years in good health and CMV-seropositive. The CDR3 runs from the conserved cysteine through the conserved F or W. Each record gives: D gene, V gene, J gene, clone size, CDR3 DNA, CDR3 protein. D genes are given only for firm matches. Rows give clone size only sometimes, using once, few, many, or a class for an expanded clone.

d_call: NA; v_call: TRBV2; j_call: TRBJ2-6; clone_size: few; cdr3_nt: TGTGCCAGCGGAGAGTCTGGGGCCAACGTCCTGACTTTC; cdr3_aa: CASGESGANVLTF
d_call: NA; v_call: TRBV19; j_call: TRBJ2-7; clone_size: NA; cdr3_nt: TGTGCCAGTAGTAAGACAGAAAACCCCTACGAGCAGTACTTC; cdr3_aa: CASSKTENPYEQYF
d_call: TRBD1; v_call: TRBV4-3; j_call: TRBJ2-7; clone_size: once; cdr3_nt: TGCGCCAGCAGCCGGTACAGGGGTGGCCCATCTCCCAACGAGCAGTACTTC; cdr3_aa: CASSRYRGGPSPNEQYF
d_call: NA; v_call: TRBV5-1; j_call: TRBJ2-5; clone_size: NA; cdr3_nt: TGCGCCAGCCGTACCGGGGGCAGGGGGGAGACCCAGTACTTC; cdr3_aa: CASRTGGRGETQYF
d_call: TRBD1; v_call: TRBV7-6; j_call: TRBJ2-5; clone_size: NA; cdr3_nt: TGTGCCAGCAGCTTAGATCTGCAGGGGGTTCTTTCTGAGACCCAGTACTTC; cdr3_aa: CASSLDLQGVLSETQYF
d_call: NA; v_call: TRBV4-3; j_call: TRBJ1-6; clone_size: NA; cdr3_nt: TGCGCCAGCAGCCTCCTAGATCCTAATTCACCCCTCCACTTT; cdr3_aa: CASSLLDPNSPLHF
d_call: TRBD1; v_call: TRBV7-9; j_call: TRBJ1-1; clone_size: NA; cdr3_nt: TGTGCCAGCAGCTTGCGCCGGGACAGTGAAGCTTTCTTT; cdr3_aa: CASSLRRDSEAFF
d_call: NA; v_call: TRBV4-1; j_call: TRBJ1-1; clone_size: NA; cdr3_nt: TGCGCCAGCAGCCAAGCAGTGAACACTGAAGCTTTCTTT; cdr3_aa: CASSQAVNTEAFF
d_call: TRBD2; v_call: TRBV10-3; j_call: TRBJ2-5; clone_size: NA; cdr3_nt: TGTGCCACCTTCTCTAGCGGGGGACAAGAGACCCAGTACTTC; cdr3_aa: CATFSSGGQETQYF
d_call: TRBD1; v_call: TRBV27; j_call: TRBJ1-1; clone_size: NA; cdr3_nt: TGTGCCAGCGGACCCCAGGGGGCGGACACTGAAGCTTTCTTT; cdr3_aa: CASGPQGADTEAFF
d_call: TRBD1; v_call: TRBV7-9; j_call: TRBJ1-6; clone_size: once; cdr3_nt: TGTTCCAGCAGCATCGACAGGGATTCACCCCTCCACTTT; cdr3_aa: CSSSIDRDSPLHF
d_call: NA; v_call: TRBV10-2; j_call: TRBJ1-2; clone_size: once; cdr3_nt: TGCGCCAGCAGTGAAACAGAAAGCTATGGCTACACCTTC; cdr3_aa: CASSETESYGYTF
d_call: TRBD1; v_call: TRBV25-1; j_call: TRBJ2-5; clone_size: NA; cdr3_nt: TGTGCCAGCAGTGGACGACAGGGATACAACCAAGAGACCCAGTACTTC; cdr3_aa: CASSGRQGYNQETQYF
d_call: NA; v_call: TRBV6-1; j_call: TRBJ1-1; clone_size: NA; cdr3_nt: TGTGCCAGCAGTGTGCGGCACGTCGGGGTTGAAGCTTTCTTT; cdr3_aa: CASSVRHVGVEAFF
d_call: TRBD2; v_call: TRBV7-3; j_call: TRBJ2-7; clone_size: NA; cdr3_nt: TGTGCCAGCAGCCCAAGCGGGGCGGGTCCCTACGAGCAGTACTTC; cdr3_aa: CASSPSGAGPYEQYF
d_call: NA; v_call: TRBV10-2; j_call: TRBJ1-4; clone_size: NA; cdr3_nt: TGCGCCAGCAGTACAGGGCCCCATGAAAAACTGTTTTTT; cdr3_aa: CASSTGPHEKLFF
d_call: TRBD1; v_call: TRBV11-3; j_call: TRBJ2-2; clone_size: NA; cdr3_nt: TGTGCCAGCAGCGCGGGACAGGTGGACACCGGGGAGCTGTTTTTT; cdr3_aa: CASSAGQVDTGELFF
d_call: TRBD1; v_call: TRBV7-6; j_call: TRBJ1-1; clone_size: NA; cdr3_nt: TGTGCCAGCAGCTTAACCCGAGGAGGGGGCTACACTGAAGCTTTCTTT; cdr3_aa: CASSLTRGGGYTEAFF
d_call: TRBD1; v_call: TRBV5-1; j_call: TRBJ2-5; clone_size: NA; cdr3_nt: TGCGCCAGCAGCTTGACAGGGGGTATGGAGACCCAGTACTTC; cdr3_aa: CASSLTGGMETQYF